This record covers a single T cell receptor beta chain. It was during active infection that Seattle patients were enrolled and then longitudinally followed. The CDR3 runs to 14 residues. The germline V and J ends were trimmed by 6 bases and 2 bases, with 14 bases remaining between them. Germline-derived CDR1 and CDR2 are MDHEN and SYDVKM. Authors' analysis steps: By means of reference gene primer amplification, nucleated cell counts were estimated. Only in-frame clones appear in the TCRdb table, and some are missing; sequencing was by immunoSEQ multiplex PCR. The V and J calls and clone size are taken from that table; D and trimming were inferred from the DNA. The sample lists around 250,000 clones; 75% to 90% were seen once. The data originate from a study of blood T cell repertoires in COVID-19. Study at large: Italy, Spain and the United States were the sources of the convalescent and acute COVID-19 samples.

This chain links TRBV28 with TRBJ2-7; TRBD2 is a possible D gene (5 bases). Sequencing input: peripheral blood. The sequence came from a woman aged 70-85 years with COVID-19, enrolled during active disease. CDR3 loop: CASREAGRTYEQYF. The CDR3 bases are TGTGCCAGCAGGGAGGCAGGTCGAACCTACGAGCAGTACTTC.